Listed below are T cell receptor beta chains from one sample, sequenced in a study of cytomegalovirus exposure and HLA in healthy donors. Some clones are missing from TCRdb's copy, which holds only in-frame ones; the method was immunoSEQ multiplex PCR. The repertoire table contains under 200,000 clones. Input material: PBMCs. Receptors originate from a woman under 30 in good health and CMV-seropositive. Each CDR3 is given with its conserved first and last residue. Each record gives: D gene, V gene, CDR3 length, J gene, CDR3 DNA, CDR3 protein. A D gene is named only where the DNA matches it firmly.

d_gene: -; v_gene: TRBV2; len: 19; j_gene: TRBJ1-3; CDR3nt: TGTGCCAGCAGGATGAGAACCTGGTCGGGGGGACTGGAAGGAAACACCATATATTTT; CDR3aa: CASRMRTWSGGLEGNTIYF
d_gene: -; v_gene: TRBV5-4; len: 13; j_gene: TRBJ1-2; CDR3nt: TGTGCCAGCAGCCCCCGGGTGAAGGATGGCTACACCTTC; CDR3aa: CASSPRVKDGYTF
d_gene: -; v_gene: TRBV7-2; len: 13; j_gene: TRBJ2-3; CDR3nt: TGTGCCAGCAGCTTTTACAGTGCAGATACGCAGTATTTT; CDR3aa: CASSFYSADTQYF
d_gene: -; v_gene: TRBV10-3; len: 14; j_gene: TRBJ2-2; CDR3nt: TGTGCCATCAGTGGGGCAGGCATCAACGGGGAGCTGTTTTTT; CDR3aa: CAISGAGINGELFF
d_gene: -; v_gene: TRBV27; len: 15; j_gene: TRBJ1-6; CDR3nt: TGTGCCAGCAGTTTAGAGGGCGGGTATAATTCACCCCTCCACTTT; CDR3aa: CASSLEGGYNSPLHF
d_gene: TRBD2; v_gene: TRBV4-1; len: 18; j_gene: TRBJ2-2; CDR3nt: TGCGCCAGCAGCAGGGGACTAGAGTTTACCTTGAACACCGGGGAGCTGTTTTTT; CDR3aa: CASSRGLEFTLNTGELFF
d_gene: -; v_gene: TRBV7-2; len: 12; j_gene: TRBJ2-3; CDR3nt: TGTGCCACCCGACTTGTCACAGATACGCAGTATTTT; CDR3aa: CATRLVTDTQYF
d_gene: TRBD1; v_gene: TRBV5-1; len: 15; j_gene: TRBJ2-5; CDR3nt: TGCGCCAGCGCGGGACAGGGGATATCAGGAGAGACCCAGTACTTC; CDR3aa: CASAGQGISGETQYF
d_gene: -; v_gene: TRBV6-5; len: 15; j_gene: TRBJ2-7; CDR3nt: TGTGCCAGCAGTTACGGGTCTAGCGCTTCCTACGAGCAGTACTTC; CDR3aa: CASSYGSSASYEQYF
d_gene: -; v_gene: TRBV6-1; len: 13; j_gene: TRBJ1-6; CDR3nt: TGTGCCAGCATTAGCTCCTATAATTCACCCCTCCACTTT; CDR3aa: CASISSYNSPLHF
d_gene: TRBD1; v_gene: TRBV2; len: 16; j_gene: TRBJ2-2; CDR3nt: TGTGCCAGCAGAGAGATTGGACAGGGGAGGACCGGGGAGCTGTTTTTT; CDR3aa: CASREIGQGRTGELFF
d_gene: -; v_gene: TRBV2; len: 13; j_gene: TRBJ2-7; CDR3nt: TGTGCCAGCAGTTACCTTAGGGGTCTCGAGCAGTACTTC; CDR3aa: CASSYLRGLEQYF
d_gene: TRBD1; v_gene: TRBV7-2; len: 15; j_gene: TRBJ1-1; CDR3nt: TGTGCCAGCAGCTTAGGGGACAGAAGGAACACTGAAGCTTTCTTT; CDR3aa: CASSLGDRRNTEAFF
d_gene: TRBD1; v_gene: TRBV6-5; len: 15; j_gene: TRBJ1-2; CDR3nt: TGTGCCAGCAGTAGACGGGACAGGGGGACCTATGGCTACACCTTC; CDR3aa: CASSRRDRGTYGYTF
d_gene: TRBD2; v_gene: TRBV2; len: 15; j_gene: TRBJ2-5; CDR3nt: TGTGCCAGCAGGTCCGGGACTAGCGGTCAAGAGACCCAGTACTTC; CDR3aa: CASRSGTSGQETQYF
d_gene: -; v_gene: TRBV2; len: 14; j_gene: TRBJ2-7; CDR3nt: TGTGCCACCATGAAACAGGGAATCACGTACGAGCAGTACTTC; CDR3aa: CATMKQGITYEQYF
d_gene: -; v_gene: TRBV30; len: 15; j_gene: TRBJ2-4; CDR3nt: TGTGCCTGGAGTGTCCGGGGGAGAGCCAAAAACATTCAGTACTTC; CDR3aa: CAWSVRGRAKNIQYF
d_gene: -; v_gene: TRBV13; len: 14; j_gene: TRBJ1-1; CDR3nt: TGTGCCAGCAGCTTGGGACACACGAACACTGAAGCTTTCTTT; CDR3aa: CASSLGHTNTEAFF
d_gene: TRBD2; v_gene: TRBV10-2; len: 15; j_gene: TRBJ2-5; CDR3nt: TGCGCCAGCAGGGGTAGCGGGGCCCGACAAGAGACCCAGTACTTC; CDR3aa: CASRGSGARQETQYF
d_gene: TRBD2; v_gene: TRBV18; len: 17; j_gene: TRBJ2-2; CDR3nt: TGTGCCAGCTCACCACTTGCAGCGGGAGGGCCCACCGGGGAGCTGTTTTTT; CDR3aa: CASSPLAAGGPTGELFF
d_gene: -; v_gene: TRBV7-2; len: 16; j_gene: TRBJ2-2; CDR3nt: TGTGCCAGCAGACCCGGCGACTCCGGGAACACCGGGGAGCTGTTTTTT; CDR3aa: CASRPGDSGNTGELFF
d_gene: -; v_gene: TRBV7-9; len: 16; j_gene: TRBJ1-2; CDR3nt: TGTGCCAGCAGCCGACAACAGGAAGCTCCGATCTATGGCTACACCTTC; CDR3aa: CASSRQQEAPIYGYTF
d_gene: -; v_gene: TRBV30; len: 11; j_gene: TRBJ1-1; CDR3nt: TGTGCCTGGAGCGTAGGGGGTTTGGCTTTCTTT; CDR3aa: CAWSVGGLAFF
d_gene: -; v_gene: TRBV7-9; len: 12; j_gene: TRBJ2-5; CDR3nt: TGTGCCAGCAGCAAGACAGGTTTGGGGCAGTACTTC; CDR3aa: CASSKTGLGQYF
d_gene: -; v_gene: TRBV2; len: 14; j_gene: TRBJ2-2; CDR3nt: TGTGCCAGCAGTTTAGCGGATTACACCGGGGAGCTGTTTTTT; CDR3aa: CASSLADYTGELFF
d_gene: TRBD1; v_gene: TRBV12-5; len: 14; j_gene: TRBJ1-1; CDR3nt: TGTGCTAGTGGTGTACAGGGGGCGGGCACTGAAGCTTTCTTT; CDR3aa: CASGVQGAGTEAFF
d_gene: -; v_gene: TRBV7-9; len: 15; j_gene: TRBJ2-4; CDR3nt: TGTGCCAGCAGCCCGGGGGCGGGAGTTAATAACATTCAGTACTTC; CDR3aa: CASSPGAGVNNIQYF